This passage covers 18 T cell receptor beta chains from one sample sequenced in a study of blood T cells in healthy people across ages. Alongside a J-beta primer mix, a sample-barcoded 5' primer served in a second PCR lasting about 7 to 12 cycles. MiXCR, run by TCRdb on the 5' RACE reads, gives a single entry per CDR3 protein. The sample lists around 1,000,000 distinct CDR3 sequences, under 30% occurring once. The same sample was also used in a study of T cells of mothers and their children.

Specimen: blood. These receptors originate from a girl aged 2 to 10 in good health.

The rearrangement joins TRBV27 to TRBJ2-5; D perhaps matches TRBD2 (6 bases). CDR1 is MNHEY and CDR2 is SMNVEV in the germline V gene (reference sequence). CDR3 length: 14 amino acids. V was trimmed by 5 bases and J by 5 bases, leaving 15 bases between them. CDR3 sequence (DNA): TGTGCCAGCAGTACTCACCTAGCGAGCGAGACCCAGTACTTC. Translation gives CASSTHLASETQYF.

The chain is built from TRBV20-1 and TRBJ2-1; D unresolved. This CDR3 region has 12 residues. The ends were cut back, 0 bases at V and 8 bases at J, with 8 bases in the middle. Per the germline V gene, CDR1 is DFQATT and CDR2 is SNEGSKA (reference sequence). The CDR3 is CSAREPSDEQFF. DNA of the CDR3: TGCAGTGCTAGAGAGCCCAGCGATGAGCAGTTCTTC.

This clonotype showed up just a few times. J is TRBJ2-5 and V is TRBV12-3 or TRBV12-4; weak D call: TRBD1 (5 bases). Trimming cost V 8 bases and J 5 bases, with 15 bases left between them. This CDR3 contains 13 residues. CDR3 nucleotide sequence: TGTGCCAGCGTCTGGGGCATCAGGGAGACCCAGTACTTC. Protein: CASVWGIRETQYF.

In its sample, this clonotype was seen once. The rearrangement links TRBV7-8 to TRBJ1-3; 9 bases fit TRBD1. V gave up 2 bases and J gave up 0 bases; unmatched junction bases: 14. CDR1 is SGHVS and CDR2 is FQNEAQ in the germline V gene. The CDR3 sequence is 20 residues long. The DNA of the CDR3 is TGTGCCAGCAGCTTAAATTGGGACAGGGCTGAACCATCCTCTGGAAACACCATATATTTT. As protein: CASSLNWDRAEPSSGNTIYF.

The DNA of the CDR3 is TGTGCCAGCAGTTTCGGGGGAACTACTAACTATGGCTACACCTTC. It encodes CASSFGGTTNYGYTF. The chain recombines TRBV28 with TRBJ1-2; perhaps TRBD1 as D (5 bases). Trimming stripped 3 bases from V and 0 bases from J, with 11 bases between. CDR3 size: 15 residues. CDR1 is MDHEN and CDR2 is SYDVKM in the germline V gene.

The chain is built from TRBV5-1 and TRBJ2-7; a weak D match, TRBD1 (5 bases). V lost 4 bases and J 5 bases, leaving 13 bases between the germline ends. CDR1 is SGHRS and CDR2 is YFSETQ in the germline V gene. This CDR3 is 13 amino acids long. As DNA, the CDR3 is TGCGCCAGCAGCCAGGGAATCAGGGACGAGCAGTACTTC. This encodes CASSQGIRDEQYF.

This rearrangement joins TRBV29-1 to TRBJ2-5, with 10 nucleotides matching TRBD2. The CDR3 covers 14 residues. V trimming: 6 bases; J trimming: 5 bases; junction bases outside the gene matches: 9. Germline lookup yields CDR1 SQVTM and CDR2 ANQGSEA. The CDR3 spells CSVSLAGVGETQYF. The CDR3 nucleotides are TGCAGCGTCTCTCTAGCGGGAGTAGGGGAGACCCAGTACTTC.

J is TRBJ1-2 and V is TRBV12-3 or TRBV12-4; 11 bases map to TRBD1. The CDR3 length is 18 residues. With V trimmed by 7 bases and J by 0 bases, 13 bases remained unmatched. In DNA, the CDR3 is TGTGCCAGCACGGGCGGGACAGGGGGGCCTCATGCTAACTATGGCTACACCTTC. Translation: CASTGGTGGPHANYGYTF.

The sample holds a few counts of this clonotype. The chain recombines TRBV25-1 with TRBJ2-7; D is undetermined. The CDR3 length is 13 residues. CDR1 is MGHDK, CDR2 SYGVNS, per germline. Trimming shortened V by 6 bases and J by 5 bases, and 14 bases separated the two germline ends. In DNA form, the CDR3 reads TGTGCCAGCAGATCGTATGGAACCAACGAGCAGTACTTC. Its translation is CASRSYGTNEQYF.

CDR3 in amino acids: CASSETPRANEQFF. CDR3 nucleotide sequence: TGTGCCAGCAGCGAAACGCCTCGGGCCAATGAGCAGTTCTTC. This chain links TRBV28 with TRBJ2-1; D gene uncertain. V lost 6 bases to trimming and J lost 6 bases, with 15 bases between them. In germline, CDR1 is MDHEN, CDR2 SYDVKM. This CDR3 comprises 14 residues.

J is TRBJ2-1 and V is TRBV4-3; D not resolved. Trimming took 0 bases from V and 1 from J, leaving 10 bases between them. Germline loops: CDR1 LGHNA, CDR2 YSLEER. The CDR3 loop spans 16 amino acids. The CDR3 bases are TGCGCCAGCAGCCAAGATCGAAGGAATTCCTACAATGAGCAGTTCTTC. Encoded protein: CASSQDRRNSYNEQFF.

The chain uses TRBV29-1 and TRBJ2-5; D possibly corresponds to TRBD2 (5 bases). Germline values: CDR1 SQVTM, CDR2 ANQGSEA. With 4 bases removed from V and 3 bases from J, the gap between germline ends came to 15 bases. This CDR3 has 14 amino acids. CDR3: CSVAGVIIKETQYF. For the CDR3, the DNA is TGCAGCGTTGCCGGGGTCATTATTAAAGAGACCCAGTACTTC.

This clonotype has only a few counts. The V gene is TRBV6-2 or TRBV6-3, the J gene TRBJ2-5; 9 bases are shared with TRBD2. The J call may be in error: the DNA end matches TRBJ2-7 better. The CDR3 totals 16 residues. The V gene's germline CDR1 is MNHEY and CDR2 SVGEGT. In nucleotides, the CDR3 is TGTGCCAGCAGCACTATAGCGGGGGCCGTCCTCTACGAGCAGTACTTC. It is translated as CASSTIAGAVLYEQYF.

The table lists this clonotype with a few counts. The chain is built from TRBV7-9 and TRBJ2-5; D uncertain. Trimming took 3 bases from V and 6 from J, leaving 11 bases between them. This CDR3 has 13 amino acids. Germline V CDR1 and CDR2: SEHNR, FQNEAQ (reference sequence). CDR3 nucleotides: TGTGCCAGCAGCTTCCCGCAGGTGAAGACCCAGTACTTC. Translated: CASSFPQVKTQYF.

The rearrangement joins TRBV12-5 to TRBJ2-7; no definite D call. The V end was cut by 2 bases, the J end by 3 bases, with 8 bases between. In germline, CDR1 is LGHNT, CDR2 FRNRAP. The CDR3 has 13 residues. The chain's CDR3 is CASGLTEYYEQYF. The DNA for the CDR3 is TGTGCTAGTGGTTTGACTGAGTACTACGAGCAGTACTTC.

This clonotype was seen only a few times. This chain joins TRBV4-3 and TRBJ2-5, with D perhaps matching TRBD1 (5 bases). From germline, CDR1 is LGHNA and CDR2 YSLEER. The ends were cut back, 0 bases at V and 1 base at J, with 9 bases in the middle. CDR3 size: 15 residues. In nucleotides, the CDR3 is TGCGCCAGCAGCCAAGATTGGACACGCCAAGAGACCCAGTACTTC. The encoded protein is CASSQDWTRQETQYF.

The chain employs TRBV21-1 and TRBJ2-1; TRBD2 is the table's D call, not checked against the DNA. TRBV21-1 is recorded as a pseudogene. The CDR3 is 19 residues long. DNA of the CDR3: TGTGCCAGCAGCATACCCGGGACTAGTTCCCTGCAAGCCTACAATGAGCAGTTCTTC. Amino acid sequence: CASSIPGTSSLQAYNEQFF.

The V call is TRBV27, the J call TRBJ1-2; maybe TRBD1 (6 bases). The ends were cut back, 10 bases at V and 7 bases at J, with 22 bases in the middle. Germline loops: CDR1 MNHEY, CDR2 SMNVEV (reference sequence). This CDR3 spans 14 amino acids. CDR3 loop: CATASGTPRGGYTF. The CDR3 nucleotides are TGTGCCACGGCGTCCGGGACACCCCGTGGTGGCTACACCTTC.